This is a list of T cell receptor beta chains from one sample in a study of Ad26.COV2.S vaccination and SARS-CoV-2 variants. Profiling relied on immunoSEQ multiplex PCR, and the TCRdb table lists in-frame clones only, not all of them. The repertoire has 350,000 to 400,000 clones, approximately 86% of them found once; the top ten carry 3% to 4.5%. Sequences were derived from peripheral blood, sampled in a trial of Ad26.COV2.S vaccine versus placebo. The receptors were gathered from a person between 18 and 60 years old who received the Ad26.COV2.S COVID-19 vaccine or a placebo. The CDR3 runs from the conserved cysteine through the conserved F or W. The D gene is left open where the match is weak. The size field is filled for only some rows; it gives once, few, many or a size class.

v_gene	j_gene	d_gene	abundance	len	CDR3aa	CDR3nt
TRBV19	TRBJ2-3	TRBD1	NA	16	CASSTWDRSSTDTQYF	TGTGCCAGTAGTACGTGGGACAGATCTTCCACAGATACGCAGTATTTT
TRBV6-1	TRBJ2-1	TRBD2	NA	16	CASSDEGLAGGDEQFF	TGTGCCAGCAGTGATGAAGGGCTAGCGGGGGGTGATGAGCAGTTCTTC
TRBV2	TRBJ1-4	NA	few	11	CASSGGEKLFF	TGTGCCAGCAGTGGTGGTGAAAAACTGTTTTTT
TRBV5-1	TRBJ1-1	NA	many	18	CASCLTGCLDQIGRGAFF	TGCGCCAGCTGTTTAACCGGTTGCCTAGACCAGATTGGAAGAGGAGCTTTCTTT
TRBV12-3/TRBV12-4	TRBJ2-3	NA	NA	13	CASIRGGTDTQYF	TGTGCCAGCATCCGGGGAGGCACAGATACGCAGTATTTT
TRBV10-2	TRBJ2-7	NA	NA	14	CASQRAPHSHEQYF	TGCGCCAGCCAGAGAGCCCCTCATTCCCACGAGCAGTACTTC
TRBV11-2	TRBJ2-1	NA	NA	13	CASSLDRLREQFF	TGTGCCAGCAGCTTAGATCGGCTTCGGGAGCAGTTCTTC
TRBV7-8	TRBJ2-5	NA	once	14	CASSRGRGLETQYF	TGTGCCAGCAGCCGCGGGCGGGGGCTCGAGACCCAGTACTTC
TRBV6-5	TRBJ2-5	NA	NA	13	CASSYMVEETQYF	TGTGCCAGCAGTTATATGGTTGAAGAGACCCAGTACTTC
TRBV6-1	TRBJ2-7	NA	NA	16	CASSEYQGGDPYEQYF	TGTGCCAGCAGTGAATACCAGGGGGGCGATCCCTACGAGCAGTACTTC
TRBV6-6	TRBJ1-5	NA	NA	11	CATRGEQPQHF	TGTGCCACCCGGGGGGAACAGCCCCAGCATTTT
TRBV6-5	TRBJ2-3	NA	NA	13	CASSRAYTDTQYF	TGTGCCAGCAGCAGGGCCTACACAGATACGCAGTATTTT
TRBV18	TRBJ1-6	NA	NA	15	CASTRQTTGQSPLHF	TGTGCCAGCACGCGACAAACTACGGGCCAGTCACCCCTCCACTTT
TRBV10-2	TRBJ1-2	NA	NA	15	CASIPSGGSSYGYTF	TGCGCCAGCATCCCTAGTGGCGGGAGCTCCTATGGCTACACCTTC
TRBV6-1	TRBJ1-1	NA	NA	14	CASSPTGSNTEAFF	TGTGCCAGCAGCCCAACAGGATCGAACACTGAAGCTTTCTTT
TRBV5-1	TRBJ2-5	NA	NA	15	CASSLAGALQETPYF	TGCGCCAGCAGCTTGGCAGGGGCCCTCCAAGAGACCCCCTACTTC
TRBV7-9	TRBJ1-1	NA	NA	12	CASSSGDSEAFF	TGTGCCAGCAGCTCAGGGGATAGCGAAGCTTTCTTT
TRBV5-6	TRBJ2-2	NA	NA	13	CASSLGSTGELFF	TGTGCCAGCAGCCTTGGGAGCACCGGGGAGCTGTTTTTT
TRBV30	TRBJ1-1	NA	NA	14	CAWIQGNLWTEAFF	TGTGCCTGGATTCAAGGGAACCTTTGGACTGAAGCTTTCTTT
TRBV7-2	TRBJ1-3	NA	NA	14	CASSPQSSGNTIYF	TGTGCCAGCAGCCCCCAGAGCTCTGGAAACACCATATATTTT
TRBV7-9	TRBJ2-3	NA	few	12	CASSLRADTQYF	TGTGCCAGCAGCCTCAGGGCAGATACGCAGTATTTT
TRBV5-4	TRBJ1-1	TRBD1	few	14	CASRGTGGNTEAFF	TGTGCCAGCAGGGGGACAGGGGGGAACACTGAAGCTTTCTTT
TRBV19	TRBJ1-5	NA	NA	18	CASSIAFDTDSSNQPQHF	TGTGCCAGTAGTATAGCCTTTGACACGGACTCAAGCAATCAGCCCCAGCATTTT
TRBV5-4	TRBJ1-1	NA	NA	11	CASRSTTEAFF	TGTGCCAGCAGGTCTACCACTGAAGCTTTCTTT
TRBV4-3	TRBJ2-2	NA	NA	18	CASSQFRSNAANTGELFF	TGCGCCAGCAGCCAATTCCGCTCCAACGCGGCGAACACCGGGGAGCTGTTTTTT
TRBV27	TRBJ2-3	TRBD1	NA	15	CASSAWDRATDTQYF	TGTGCCAGCAGTGCTTGGGACAGGGCGACAGATACGCAGTATTTT
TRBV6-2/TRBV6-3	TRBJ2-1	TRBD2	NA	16	CASSPLAGASYNEQFF	TGTGCCAGCAGTCCGCTAGCGGGGGCCTCCTACAATGAGCAGTTCTTC
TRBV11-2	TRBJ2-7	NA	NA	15	CASSLGLVGRGEQYF	TGTGCCAGCAGCTTAGGACTAGTTGGCCGGGGGGAGCAGTACTTC
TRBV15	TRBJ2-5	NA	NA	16	CATSSGGAGAGETQYF	TGTGCCACCAGCAGTGGGGGAGCAGGGGCTGGAGAGACCCAGTACTTC